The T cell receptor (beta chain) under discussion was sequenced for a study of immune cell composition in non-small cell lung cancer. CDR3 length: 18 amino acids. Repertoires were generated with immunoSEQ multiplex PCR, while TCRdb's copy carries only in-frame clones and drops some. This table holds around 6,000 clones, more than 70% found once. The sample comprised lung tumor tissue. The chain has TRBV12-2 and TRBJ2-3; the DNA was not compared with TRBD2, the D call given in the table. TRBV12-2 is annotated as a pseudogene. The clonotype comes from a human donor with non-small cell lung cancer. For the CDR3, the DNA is TGTGCAAGTCGCTTTGAATTTGGGGCGACCGGGGGGACAGATACGCAGTATTTT. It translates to CASRFEFGATGGTDTQYF.